This is a list of T cell receptor beta chains from one sample in a study of shared clonotypes between healthy human individuals. The data were produced by immunoSEQ multiplex PCR, yet TCRdb's version contains in-frame clones alone and is incomplete. The sample lists approximately 2,300,000 clones, roughly 92% seen once, with around 0.4% in the top ten. Sequencing was carried out using naive CD4+ T cells from PBMCs. All receptors come from a young man in good health. Some clones in this sample may be carry-over from other donors' samples. Both conserved end residues are part of each CDR3. The D gene is left open where the match is weak. Clone sizes are given selectively: once, few, many, or a class where the clone is expanded.

13,TRBJ1-1,TRBV7-2,.,.,CASSDTGTTEAFF,TGTGCCAGCAGCGACACAGGGACTACAGAAGCTTTCTTT
14,TRBJ1-1,TRBV6-5,.,TRBD1,CASSPGQGMVGAFF,TGTGCCAGCAGTCCCGGACAGGGGATGGTAGGAGCTTTCTTT
18,TRBJ1-5,TRBV6-1,.,TRBD1,CASSEREQGASWNQPQHF,TGTGCCAGCAGTGAACGGGAGCAGGGGGCTAGTTGGAATCAGCCCCAGCATTTT
14,TRBJ2-5,TRBV4-1,.,TRBD2,CASSPTWGGETQYF,TGCGCCAGCAGTCCCACTTGGGGAGGGGAGACCCAGTACTTC
15,TRBJ2-1,TRBV7-2,once,.,CASSSGLGGADEQFF,TGTGCCAGCAGCTCCGGTCTAGGGGGTGCGGATGAGCAGTTCTTC
13,TRBJ1-3,TRBV7-9,.,.,CASSLNTGNTIYF,TGTGCCAGCAGCTTAAATACAGGAAACACCATATATTTT
13,TRBJ1-1,TRBV6-5,.,.,CASSRTGNTEAFF,TGTGCCAGCAGTAGAACAGGGAACACTGAAGCTTTCTTT
18,TRBJ2-2,TRBV9,.,.,CASSVANQPGANTGELFF,TGTGCCAGCAGCGTAGCCAACCAACCCGGGGCTAACACCGGGGAGCTGTTTTTT
13,TRBJ1-5,TRBV6-1,.,.,CASSESFYQPQHF,TGTGCCAGCAGTGAATCTTTCTATCAGCCCCAGCATTTT
12,TRBJ2-5,TRBV28,.,.,CASGRPHGTQYF,TGTGCCAGCGGCAGGCCCCACGGGACCCAGTACTTC
13,TRBJ1-2,TRBV7-3,.,TRBD1,CASSLEPGGGYTF,TGTGCCAGCAGCTTAGAGCCAGGGGGTGGCTACACCTTC
13,TRBJ1-5,TRBV6-1,.,.,CASSEAGWQPQHF,TGTGCCAGCAGTGAAGCCGGGTGGCAGCCCCAGCATTTT
13,TRBJ1-5,TRBV7-9,.,.,CASSLRSDQPQHF,TGTGCCAGCAGCTTACGTTCGGATCAGCCCCAGCATTTT
14,TRBJ2-7,TRBV11-1,.,.,CASSSRPESYEQYF,TGTGCCAGCAGCTCCCGGCCGGAGTCCTACGAGCAGTACTTC
16,TRBJ2-1,TRBV2,.,TRBD2,CASIRGGTSSYNEQFF,TGTGCCAGCATCCGAGGCGGGACTAGCTCCTACAATGAGCAGTTCTTC
16,TRBJ2-7,TRBV6-5,.,TRBD1,CASSYRPGTGAYEQYF,TGTGCCAGCAGTTACCGTCCCGGGACAGGGGCTTACGAGCAGTACTTC
14,TRBJ1-2,TRBV19,.,.,CASSIRGRGYGYTF,TGTGCCAGTAGTATCAGGGGTCGGGGATATGGCTACACCTTC
14,TRBJ1-2,TRBV6-5,.,TRBD1,CASSSTGDNYGYTF,TGTGCCAGCAGTTCCACAGGGGACAACTATGGCTACACCTTC
18,TRBJ1-2,TRBV19,.,TRBD1,CASSSLGQGSLANYGYTF,TGTGCCAGTAGTTCCCTCGGACAGGGAAGTTTGGCTAACTATGGCTACACCTTC
15,TRBJ2-2,TRBV30,.,TRBD2,CAWSAGTTETGELFF,TGTGCCTGGAGTGCAGGGACTACTGAAACCGGGGAGCTGTTTTTT
16,TRBJ2-7,TRBV5-4,.,TRBD2,CASSLSPGTRHYEQYF,TGTGCCAGCAGCTTATCTCCCGGGACTAGGCACTACGAGCAGTACTTC
13,TRBJ2-3,TRBV6-5,.,.,CASGRVETDTQYF,TGTGCCAGCGGACGGGTCGAGACAGATACGCAGTATTTT
13,TRBJ2-7,TRBV6-6,.,TRBD2,CASLAPGGREQYF,TGTGCCAGCCTCGCTCCCGGGGGGAGGGAGCAGTACTTC
11,TRBJ2-7,TRBV30,.,.,CAWSVRYEQYF,TGTGCCTGGAGTGTTAGGTACGAGCAGTACTTC
16,TRBJ2-3,TRBV10-3,once,TRBD2,CAISERTSGRTDTQYF,TGTGCCATCAGTGAAAGGACTAGCGGGAGAACAGATACGCAGTATTTT
12,TRBJ2-1,TRBV5-1,once,.,CASSSQGNEQFF,TGCGCCAGCAGCTCACAGGGCAATGAGCAGTTCTTC
14,TRBJ1-1,TRBV5-1,.,.,CASSLEQRLTEAFF,TGCGCCAGCAGCTTGGAACAGAGACTCACTGAAGCTTTCTTT
17,TRBJ2-6,TRBV10-3,.,.,CAISESGALSGANVLTF,TGTGCCATCAGTGAGTCGGGGGCCCTCTCTGGGGCCAACGTCCTGACTTTC
14,TRBJ2-7,TRBV5-1,.,TRBD2,CASSPGLAASEQYF,TGCGCCAGCAGCCCCGGACTAGCCGCGAGCGAGCAGTACTTC
11,TRBJ2-1,TRBV5-1,.,TRBD2,CASRREGEQFF,TGCGCCAGCAGGAGGGAGGGTGAGCAGTTCTTC
15,TRBJ2-4,TRBV19,.,TRBD2,CASSWTSGRENIQYF,TGTGCCAGTAGCTGGACTAGCGGGAGGGAAAACATTCAGTACTTC
16,TRBJ1-1,TRBV5-1,.,.,CASSRDRRGGNTEAFF,TGCGCCAGCAGCCGTGACAGACGGGGAGGGAACACTGAAGCTTTCTTT
13,TRBJ2-1,TRBV9,once,.,CASRAVGHNEQFF,TGTGCCTCCAGGGCGGTTGGGCACAATGAGCAGTTCTTC
14,TRBJ1-1,TRBV18,.,.,CASSPATGNTEAFF,TGTGCCAGCTCACCAGCGACGGGTAACACTGAAGCTTTCTTT
15,TRBJ1-1,TRBV19,.,.,CASSILARGGTEAFF,TGTGCCAGTAGTATTCTAGCCAGGGGAGGGACTGAAGCTTTCTTT
14,TRBJ1-5,TRBV9,.,TRBD1,CASSGGQGHQPQHF,TGTGCCAGCAGCGGGGGACAGGGTCATCAGCCCCAGCATTTT
15,TRBJ2-1,TRBV27,.,TRBD2,CASSLGRVSYNEQFF,TGTGCCAGCAGTTTAGGGAGGGTCTCCTACAATGAGCAGTTCTTC
14,TRBJ2-4,TRBV28,.,.,CASSLRGAKNIQYF,TGTGCCAGCAGTTTACGTGGAGCCAAAAACATTCAGTACTTC
16,TRBJ2-5,TRBV7-2,once,.,CASSLGVGQGYETQYF,TGTGCCAGCAGCTTAGGGGTTGGGCAGGGGTACGAGACCCAGTACTTC
14,TRBJ2-3,TRBV30,.,.,CAWSRGFSTDTQYF,TGTGCCTGGTCCAGGGGATTTTCCACAGATACGCAGTATTTT
14,TRBJ1-5,TRBV19,.,.,CASKYLGDNQPQHF,TGTGCCAGTAAATACCTAGGGGACAATCAGCCCCAGCATTTT